One sample yielded the 24 T cell receptor beta chains listed below, sequenced in a study of blood T cell repertoires in COVID-19. The assay was immunoSEQ multiplex PCR, and TCRdb's table has in-frame clones only and misses some. Among around 450,000 clones listed, around nine tenths were seen once. Sequenced input: PBMCs or T cells enriched from blood (not recorded which). The receptors derive from a woman younger than 35 with acute COVID-19.

The genes are TRBV12-3 or TRBV12-4 and TRBJ1-2; D not certain. CDR3 size: 13 residues. V lost 5 bases and J lost 4, with 11 bases in between. This CDR3 is CASSTTGAYGYTF. The CDR3 bases are TGTGCCAGCAGTACCACGGGAGCCTATGGCTACACCTTC.

The V and J genes are TRBV3-1 (or the pseudogene TRBV3-2) and TRBJ2-3; TRBD2 is a possible D gene (6 bases). CDR1 is LGHDT, CDR2 YNNKEL, per germline (reference sequence). This CDR3 is 15 amino acids long. Trimming removed 5 bases at V and 2 bases at J, with 14 bases between. CDR3 DNA sequence: TGTGCCAGCAGCGCACTAGCAGATAACACAGATACGCAGTATTTT. Protein sequence: CASSALADNTDTQYF.

CDR3 bases: TGCGCCAGCAGCCAGATCTTAAGGAAGCGGGGGGGCCAAGAGACCCAGTACTTC. It yields the protein CASSQILRKRGGQETQYF. The genes are TRBV4-1 and TRBJ2-5, with 10 bases that match TRBD2. Germline CDR1 is MGHRA and CDR2 is YSYEKL. Unmatched junction bases numbered 11, after V lost 3 bases and J lost 1 base. This CDR3 has 18 residues.

V and J are TRBV10-3 and TRBJ2-1, with D possibly matching TRBD2 (5 bases). V was trimmed by 4 bases and J by 1 base, leaving 11 bases between them. This CDR3 has 15 residues. Germline lookup yields CDR1 ENHRY and CDR2 SYGVKD. In DNA form, the CDR3 reads TGTGCCATCAGTGTCCTAGCATCGTCCTACAATGAGCAGTTCTTC. Residues: CAISVLASSYNEQFF.

This chain links TRBV30 with TRBJ2-7; 12 nucleotides line up with TRBD2. This CDR3 has 16 amino acids. Germline CDR1 is GTSNPN and CDR2 is SVGIG (reference sequence). V trimming: 2 bases; J trimming: 2 bases; junction bases outside the gene matches: 7. The CDR3 loop reads CAWSTGLAGWAYEQYF. The CDR3 coding sequence is TGTGCCTGGAGTACAGGACTAGCGGGATGGGCCTACGAGCAGTACTTC. The variable domain in full, with the rest retrieved from reference TRBV30 and TRBJ2-7, is SQTIHQWPATLVQPVGSPLSLECTVEGTSNPNLYWYRQAAGRGLQLLFYSVGIGQISSEVPQNLSASRPQDRQFILSSKKLLLSDSGFYLCAWSTGLAGWAYEQYFGPGTRLTVT.

The genes are TRBV6-6 and TRBJ2-1; D perhaps matches TRBD2 (5 bases). With 6 bases removed from V and 5 bases from J, the gap between germline ends came to 17 bases. The CDR3 loop spans 15 amino acids. Germline V CDR1 and CDR2: MNHNY, SVGAGI (reference sequence). The CDR3 bases are TGTGCCAGCAGCTCCGGGAAATCCTGGGACAATGAGCAGTTCTTC. Translated, it gives CASSSGKSWDNEQFF.

The rearrangement links TRBV18 to TRBJ2-1; TRBD1 agrees at 9 bases. This CDR3 has 16 residues. In germline, CDR1 is KGHSH, CDR2 LQKENI. With V trimmed by 5 bases and J by 7 bases, 12 bases remained unmatched. The DNA for the CDR3 is TGTGCCAGCTCAAATACAGGGGGCCCGAAGTGGAATGAGCAGTTCTTC. Translating gives CASSNTGGPKWNEQFF.

The genes are TRBV3-1 (or the pseudogene TRBV3-2) and TRBJ2-7; tentatively, D is TRBD1 (6 bases). The CDR3 loop spans 16 amino acids. V was shortened by 0 bases and J by 0 bases, with 12 bases between the two germline ends. Looked up from germline, CDR1 is LGHDT and CDR2 is YNNKEL (reference sequence). In DNA form, the CDR3 reads TGTGCCAGCAGCCAAGATCTGGGACATAGCTCCTACGAGCAGTACTTC. Its protein is CASSQDLGHSSYEQYF.

The chain joins TRBV5-4 to TRBJ2-7; 9 bases are shared with TRBD1. The V segment lost 5 bases and the J segment 7 bases; nucleotides outside the gene matches: 10. Germline values: CDR1 SGHNT, CDR2 YYREEE (reference sequence). The CDR3 sequence is 14 residues long. CDR3 region: CASSTGTGSREQYF. In nucleotides, the CDR3 is TGTGCCAGCAGTACCGGGACAGGGAGCCGGGAGCAGTACTTC.

The chain joins TRBV6-4 to TRBJ1-5, with 7 bases fitting TRBD1. Trimming removed 5 bases from V and 4 bases from J; junction bases left unmatched: 11. Germline V CDR1 and CDR2: MRHNA, SNTAGT. The CDR3 has 16 amino acids. The CDR3 DNA reads TGTGCCAGCAGTCCTAGTTCAGGGGGTGGAAATCAGCCCCAGCATTTT. Translated: CASSPSSGGGNQPQHF.

The table lists this clone with many counts. This chain joins TRBV4-3 and TRBJ2-7; TRBD1 agrees at 12 bases. Germline V gives CDR1 LGHNA, CDR2 YSLEER. The CDR3 extends over 16 amino acids. The V segment lost 0 bases and the J segment 5 bases; nucleotides outside the gene matches: 5. This CDR3 reads CASSQDWGTGGDEQYF. CDR3 nucleotide sequence: TGCGCCAGCAGCCAAGATTGGGGGACAGGGGGCGACGAGCAGTACTTC.

V usage is TRBV7-9 and J usage is TRBJ2-3; 7 positions match TRBD1. Germline loops: CDR1 SEHNR, CDR2 FQNEAQ (reference sequence). The CDR3 contains 15 residues. With 5 bases clipped from V and 0 bases from J, the junction kept 5 bases outside the gene matches. The CDR3 DNA is TGTGCCAGCAGCCTACAGGGGATAAGCACAGATACGCAGTATTTT. As protein: CASSLQGISTDTQYF.

The DNA for the CDR3 is TGTGCCAGCAGCTCAACTAGCGGCCCACGAGAGACCCAGTACTTC. Translation gives CASSSTSGPRETQYF. This chain uses TRBV7-8 with TRBJ2-5; 8 bases map to TRBD2. The J segment lost 4 bases and the V segment lost 4 bases, leaving 8 bases of the junction unmatched. The CDR3 has 15 residues. CDR1 and CDR2 (germline): SGHVS, FQNEAQ.

The chain has TRBV10-1 and TRBJ1-5; TRBD1 matches at 7 bases. The V gene end was trimmed by 5 bases and the J gene end by 6 bases; junction bases not matched to a gene: 7. From germline, CDR1 is WNHNN and CDR2 SYGVQD (reference sequence). This CDR3 contains 14 residues. The CDR3 DNA is TGCGCCAGCAGTCGAGGGGGCAAGGGTCAGCCCCAGCATTTT. It is translated as CASSRGGKGQPQHF.

The CDR3 here is CASSSGLNYEQYF. The CDR3, as DNA: TGTGCCAGCAGTTCGGGACTTAACTACGAGCAGTACTTC. The chain links TRBV28 to TRBJ2-7; tentative D call: TRBD2 (6 bases). The CDR3 is 13 amino acids. With 4 bases removed from V and 3 bases from J, the gap between germline ends came to 10 bases. Germline V CDR1 and CDR2: MDHEN, SYDVKM. Looking up the rest from reference TRBV28 and TRBJ2-7 gives the full variable domain: DVKVTQSSRYLVKRTGEKVFLECVQDMDHENMFWYRQDPGLGLRLIYFSYDVKMKEKGDIPEGYSVSREKKERFSLILESASTNQTSMYLCASSSGLNYEQYFGPGTRLTVT.

V gene TRBV12-3 or TRBV12-4 combines with J gene TRBJ1-1; the match to TRBD1 covers 7 bases. V trimming: 9 bases; J trimming: 3 bases; junction bases outside the gene matches: 7. This CDR3 contains 13 residues. CDR3 sequence reads: CASEPGQYTEAFF. In DNA form, the CDR3 reads TGTGCCAGTGAACCGGGACAGTACACTGAAGCTTTCTTT.

The chain combines TRBV5-1 with TRBJ2-6, with D tentatively TRBD2 (6 bases). CDR3 length equals 17 residues. The V gene's germline CDR1 is SGHRS and CDR2 YFSETQ. V was clipped by 1 base and J by 0 bases, with 11 bases between them. CDR3 sequence reads: CASSLLAGRSGANVLTF. CDR3 DNA sequence: TGCGCCAGCAGCTTGCTTGCGGGGCGCTCTGGGGCCAACGTCCTGACTTTC.

The rearrangement uses TRBV4-1 and TRBJ1-2, with 8 bases matching TRBD1. Germline V lookup: CDR1 MGHRA, CDR2 YSYEKL. The CDR3 sequence is 16 residues long. V lost 1 base, J lost 2 bases, and 6 bases stayed unmatched. CDR3 DNA sequence: TGCGCCAGCAGCCAAGTTACCCGGACAGGGAACTATGGCTACACCTTC. This gives the protein CASSQVTRTGNYGYTF.

The chain combines TRBV10-1 with TRBJ1-3; no clear D. In germline, CDR1 is WNHNN, CDR2 SYGVQD (reference sequence). V shed 0 bases and J shed 2 bases, with 8 bases lying between them. This CDR3 region has 15 residues. CDR3 bases: TGCGCCAGCAGTGAGTCGACCGGGACTGGAAACACCATATATTTT. This sequence encodes CASSESTGTGNTIYF.

The chain carries TRBV28 and TRBJ1-5; D is ambiguous. V dropped 4 bases and J dropped 2 bases, with 15 bases sitting between them. This CDR3 spans 16 amino acids. The germline gives CDR1 MDHEN, CDR2 SYDVKM. CDR3 amino acids: CASSYPGQFGNQPQHF. The CDR3 DNA reads TGTGCCAGCAGTTACCCTGGGCAGTTTGGCAATCAGCCCCAGCATTTT.

A single count supports this clone. The rearrangement joins TRBV14 to TRBJ1-1, with TRBD1 identical over 8 bases. CDR1 SGHDN and CDR2 FVKESK come from the germline V gene. The CDR3 spans 14 residues. J lost 6 bases, V lost 4 bases, and 7 bases had no gene match. CDR3 in amino acids: CASSRLGTGAEAFF. For the CDR3, the DNA is TGTGCCAGCAGCCGACTGGGGACAGGCGCTGAAGCTTTCTTT.

This clone was seen just once. This chain links TRBV9 with TRBJ2-5, with TRBD1 matching over 12 bases. Germline CDR1 SGDLS, CDR2 YYNGEE. V trimming: 3 bases; J trimming: 5 bases; junction bases outside the gene matches: 14. The CDR3 has 18 residues. CDR3 in DNA: TGTGCCAGCAGCGCCCCGGGACAGGGGGCGGTTATTGGCGAGACCCAGTACTTC. Translating gives CASSAPGQGAVIGETQYF.

The rearrangement links TRBV6-5 to TRBJ1-5; the D gene is possibly TRBD1 (6 bases). The CDR3 is 14 amino acids. Trimming took off 4 bases at V and 4 bases at J, with 11 bases between the two ends. Germline V gene sequence: CDR1 MNHEY, CDR2 SVGAGI. CDR3 residues: CASSFGQKNQPQHF. The CDR3 DNA follows: TGTGCCAGCAGTTTCGGACAGAAGAATCAGCCCCAGCATTTT.

This chain joins TRBV7-2 and TRBJ2-5; a possible D gene is TRBD1 (5 bases). V shed 5 bases and J shed 2 bases, with 12 bases lying between them. CDR3 size: 14 residues. CDR1 and CDR2 from the germline V gene are SGHTA and FQGNSA. CDR3 protein: CASSARQRQETQYF. The CDR3 region has the DNA TGTGCCAGCAGCGCCCGACAGCGACAAGAGACCCAGTACTTC. Together with reference TRBV7-2 and TRBJ2-5, the CDR3 gives the full variable domain: GAGVSQSPSNKVTEKGKDVELRCDPISGHTALYWYRQSLGQGLEFLIYFQGNSAPDKSGLPSDRFSAERTGGSVSTLTIQRTQQEDSAVYLCASSARQRQETQYFGPGTRLLVL.